One sample yielded the 7 T cell receptor beta chains listed below, sequenced in a study of T-cell reconstitution after alpha-beta-depleted transplantation in children. Unique molecular identifiers were built into the TCRbeta library. TCRdb called the PCR reads again in MiXCR, with one record for every CDR3 protein. The profile covers about 360,000 distinct CDR3 sequences, with about 14% appearing a single time and approximately 4.2% taken by the ten largest. The material was PBMCs, obtained from the stem cell graft. These receptors were taken from a human donor who donated a stem cell graft to a child with Fanconi anemia.

The chain recombines TRBV14 with TRBJ2-1, with D perhaps matching TRBD2 (5 bases). This CDR3 is built from 13 residues. The germline V and J ends were trimmed by 4 bases and 10 bases, with 14 bases remaining between them. Per germline, CDR1 SGHDN and CDR2 FVKESK. The CDR3 reads CASSPLPGREQFF. CDR3 coding DNA: TGTGCCAGCAGCCCCCTGCCGGGGAGAGAGCAGTTCTTC.

The chain recombines TRBV14 with TRBJ1-6; D not certain. The CDR3 extends over 14 amino acids. Trimming took off 4 bases at V and 9 bases at J, with 13 bases between the two ends. Per the germline V gene, CDR1 is SGHDN and CDR2 is FVKESK. The CDR3 is CASSPDRIVSPLHF. Written as DNA, the CDR3 is TGTGCCAGCAGCCCAGACCGGATCGTTTCACCCCTCCACTTT. The full variable domain, with the rest looked up from reference TRBV14 and TRBJ1-6, is EAGVTQFPSHSVIEKGQTVTLRCDPISGHDNLYWYRRVMGKEIKFLLHFVKESKQDESGMPNNRFLAERTGGTYSTLKVQPAELEDSGVYFCASSPDRIVSPLHFGNGTRLTVT.

The V gene is TRBV5-1, the J gene TRBJ1-1; 7 bases are a match to TRBD1. V dropped 3 bases and J dropped 4; count of bases not matched to a gene: 6. The CDR3 runs 14 residues. In germline, CDR1 is SGHRS, CDR2 YFSETQ. The CDR3 protein is CASSSQGWGTEAFF. For the CDR3, the DNA is TGCGCCAGCAGCTCACAGGGGTGGGGCACTGAAGCTTTCTTT.

This chain joins TRBV30 and TRBJ2-2; no definite D call. V gave up 2 bases and J gave up 0 bases, with 7 bases separating them. Germline V gene data show CDR1 as GTSNPN and CDR2 as SVGIG (reference sequence). The CDR3 extends over 14 amino acids. This CDR3 is CAWSRQTNTGELFF. In nucleotides, the CDR3 is TGTGCCTGGAGTCGGCAGACGAACACCGGGGAGCTGTTTTTT.

This clonotype has a handful of counts. This chain links TRBV7-9 with TRBJ2-7, with D possibly being TRBD2 (5 bases). The V gene's germline CDR1 is SEHNR and CDR2 FQNEAQ (reference sequence). This CDR3 has 13 residues. V was pared by 5 bases and J by 3 bases, with 11 bases between. The CDR3 reads CASSGGEIYEQYF. In nucleotides, the CDR3 is TGTGCCAGCAGCGGTGGGGAGATCTACGAGCAGTACTTC.

The chain joins TRBV29-1 to TRBJ2-2, with a possible D match to TRBD2 (5 bases). The CDR3 runs to 13 residues. Trimming pared 3 bases from V and 4 bases from J, leaving 9 bases between. In germline, CDR1 is SQVTM, CDR2 ANQGSEA. CDR3 loop: CSVDVGGTGELFF. DNA for the CDR3: TGCAGCGTTGATGTTGGAGGCACCGGGGAGCTGTTTTTT.

The V and J genes are TRBV5-1 and TRBJ2-7, with 8 bases matching TRBD1. This CDR3 is 15 amino acids long. With V trimmed by 0 bases and J by 0 bases, 2 bases remained unmatched. Germline V gives CDR1 SGHRS, CDR2 YFSETQ. The CDR3 DNA follows: TGCGCCAGCAGCTTGGTAACAGGGGGCTCCTACGAGCAGTACTTC. Amino acids: CASSLVTGGSYEQYF. Full variable domain (outside the CDR3, taken from reference TRBV5-1 and TRBJ2-7): KAGVTQTPRYLIKTRGQQVTLSCSPISGHRSVSWYQQTPGQGLQFLFEYFSETQRNKGNFPGRFSGRQFSNSRSEMNVSTLELGDSALYLCASSLVTGGSYEQYFGPGTRLTVT.